This T cell receptor (beta chain) was sequenced during a study of blood T cell repertoires in COVID-19. Study-wide background: Collection of acute and convalescent COVID-19 samples took place in the United States, Italy and Spain. T cells, B-cell-depleted T cells, or PBMCs provided the cDNA or gDNA that served as material.

Concerning this clone itself: Other DNA sequences in the sample encode the same CDR3.

The CDR3 runs 15 residues. The V segment lost 4 bases and the J segment 7 bases; nucleotides outside the gene matches: 7. Looked up from germline, CDR1 is MNHEY and CDR2 is SVGAGI. The repertoire was sequenced with immunoSEQ multiplex PCR; TCRdb's copy has only in-frame clones and lacks some. There are some 150,000 clones in the sample; 75% to 85% occur only once, and 3.5% to 5% lies in the top ten. The V gene is TRBV6-5, the J gene TRBJ1-2, with 12 bases identical to TRBD1. This TCR derives from a woman older than 75 with active or convalescent COVID-19. The sample taken for sequencing was peripheral blood. The CDR3 here is CASSFRGQGAGGYTF. The CDR3 DNA follows: TGTGCCAGCAGTTTCCGGGGACAGGGGGCGGGTGGCTACACCTTC.